The source of this T cell receptor beta chain is a study of blood T cell repertoires in COVID-19. Study at large: PBMCs, B-cell-depleted T cells, or T cells provided the cDNA or gDNA that made up the material.

The authors' processing: Amplifying reference gene primers gave estimates of nucleated cell counts. Sequencing used immunoSEQ multiplex PCR; TCRdb keeps in-frame clones, though not all of them. V and J calls and clone size come straight from that table; D and trimming were deduced from the DNA. Of about 140,000 clones in the sample, about four fifths were seen once. The TCR originated in a human donor in a cohort sampled during active COVID-19. The sample consisted of peripheral blood.

Here the CDR3 reads CASNGFTEAFF. The CDR3 bases are TGTGCCAGCAACGGGTTTACTGAAGCTTTCTTT. The chain carries TRBV2 and TRBJ1-1; no clear D. CDR1 is SNHLY, CDR2 FYNNEI, per germline. The V end lost 7 bases, the J end lost 5 bases, and 8 bases lay between the germline ends. The length of the CDR3 is 11 residues.